The T cell receptor beta chain under discussion was sequenced for a study of blood T cell repertoires in COVID-19. This clone appeared a single time. The repertoire was sequenced with immunoSEQ multiplex PCR; TCRdb's copy has only in-frame clones and lacks some. Of a few hundred thousand clones listed, approximately 86% were seen once; the top ten hold over 2.5%. This clonotype was sampled from a man in his 60s with acute or convalescent COVID-19. The sequencing input was peripheral blood.

CDR3 residues: CASSSPSDRAVAGGTSYEQYF. The CDR3 DNA follows: TGTGCCAGCAGCTCACCAAGCGACAGGGCGGTAGCGGGGGGTACTTCCTACGAGCAGTACTTC. The genes are TRBV7-7 and TRBJ2-7; 10 nucleotides line up with TRBD2. This CDR3 spans 21 amino acids. V lost 4 bases and J lost 1; bases outside the gene matches: 22. The V gene's germline CDR1 is SSHAT and CDR2 FNYEAQ (reference sequence).